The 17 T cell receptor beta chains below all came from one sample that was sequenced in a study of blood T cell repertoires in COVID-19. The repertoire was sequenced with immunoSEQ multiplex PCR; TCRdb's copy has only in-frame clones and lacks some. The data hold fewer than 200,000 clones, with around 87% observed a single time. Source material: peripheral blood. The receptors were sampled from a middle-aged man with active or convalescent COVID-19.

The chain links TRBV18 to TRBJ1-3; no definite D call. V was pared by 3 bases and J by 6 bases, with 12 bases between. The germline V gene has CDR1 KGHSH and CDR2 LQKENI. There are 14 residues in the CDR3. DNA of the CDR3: TGTGCCAGCTCACCCGGAGCCCCCCTAAACACCATATATTTT. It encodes CASSPGAPLNTIYF.

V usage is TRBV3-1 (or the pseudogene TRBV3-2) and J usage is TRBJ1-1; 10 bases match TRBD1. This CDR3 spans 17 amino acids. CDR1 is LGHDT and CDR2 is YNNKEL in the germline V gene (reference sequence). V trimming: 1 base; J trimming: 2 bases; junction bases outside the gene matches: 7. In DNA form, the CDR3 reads TGTGCCAGCAGCCAAGGACTCGGGACAGGGGCCAACACTGAAGCTTTCTTT. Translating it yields CASSQGLGTGANTEAFF.

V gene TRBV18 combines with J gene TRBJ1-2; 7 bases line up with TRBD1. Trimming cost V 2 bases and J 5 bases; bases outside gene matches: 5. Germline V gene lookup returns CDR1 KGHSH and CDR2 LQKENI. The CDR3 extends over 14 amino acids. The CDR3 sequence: CASSPDRVVYGYTF. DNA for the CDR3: TGTGCCAGCTCACCAGACAGGGTTGTTTATGGCTACACCTTC.

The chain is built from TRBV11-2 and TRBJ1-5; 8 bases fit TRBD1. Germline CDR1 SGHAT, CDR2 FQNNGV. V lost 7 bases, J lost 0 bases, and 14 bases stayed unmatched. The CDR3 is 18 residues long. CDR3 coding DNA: TGTGCCAGCAACTCCGAGACAGGGGTCGTTTATAGCAATCAGCCCCAGCATTTT. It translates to CASNSETGVVYSNQPQHF. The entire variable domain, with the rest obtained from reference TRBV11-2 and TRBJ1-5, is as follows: EAGVAQSPRYKIIEKRQSVAFWCNPISGHATLYWYQQILGQGPKLLIQFQNNGVVDDSQLPKDRFSAERLKGVDSTLKIQPAKLEDSAVYLCASNSETGVVYSNQPQHFGDGTRLSIL.

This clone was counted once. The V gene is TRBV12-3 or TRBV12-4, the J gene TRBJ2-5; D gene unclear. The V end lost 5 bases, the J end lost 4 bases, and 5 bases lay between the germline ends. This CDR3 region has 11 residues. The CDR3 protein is CASSTAETQYF. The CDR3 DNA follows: TGTGCCAGCAGTACAGCAGAGACCCAGTACTTC.

In DNA form, the CDR3 reads TGCGCCAGCAGCCAAGATGGCTTAAGGGGCACTGAAGCTTTCTTT. Translated: CASSQDGLRGTEAFF. The J gene is TRBJ1-1, the V gene TRBV4-1, with a tentative D call TRBD1 (5 bases). CDR3 length: 15 amino acids. Per germline, CDR1 MGHRA and CDR2 YSYEKL. Trimming pared 0 bases from V and 4 bases from J, leaving 12 bases between.

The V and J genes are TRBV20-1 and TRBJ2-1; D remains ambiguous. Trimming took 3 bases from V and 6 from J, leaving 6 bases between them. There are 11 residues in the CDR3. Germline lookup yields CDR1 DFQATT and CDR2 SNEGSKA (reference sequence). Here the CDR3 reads CSASRANEQFF. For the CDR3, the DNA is TGCAGTGCTAGTCGCGCCAATGAGCAGTTCTTC.

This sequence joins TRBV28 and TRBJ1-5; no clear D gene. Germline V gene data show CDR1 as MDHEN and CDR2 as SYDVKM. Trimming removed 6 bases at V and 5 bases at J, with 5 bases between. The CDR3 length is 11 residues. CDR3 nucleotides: TGTGCCAGCAGCGTAGATCAGCCCCAGCATTTT. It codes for CASSVDQPQHF.

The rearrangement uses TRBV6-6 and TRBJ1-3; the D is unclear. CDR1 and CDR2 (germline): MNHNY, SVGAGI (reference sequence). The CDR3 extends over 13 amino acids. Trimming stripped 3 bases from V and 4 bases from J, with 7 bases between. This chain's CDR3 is CASSYEGGNTIYF. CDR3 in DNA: TGTGCCAGCAGTTATGAGGGCGGAAACACCATATATTTT.

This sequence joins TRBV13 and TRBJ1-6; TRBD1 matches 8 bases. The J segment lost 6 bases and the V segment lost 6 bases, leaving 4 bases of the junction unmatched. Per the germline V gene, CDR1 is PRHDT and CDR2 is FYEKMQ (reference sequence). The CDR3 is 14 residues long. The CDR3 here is CASRAGTGNSPLHF. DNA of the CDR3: TGTGCCAGCAGAGCGGGGACAGGTAATTCACCCCTCCACTTT. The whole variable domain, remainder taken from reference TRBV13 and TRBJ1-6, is AAGVIQSPRHLIKEKRETATLKCYPIPRHDTVYWYQQGPGQDPQFLISFYEKMQSDKGSIPDRFSAQQFSDYHSELNMSSLELGDSALYFCASRAGTGNSPLHFGNGTRLTVT.

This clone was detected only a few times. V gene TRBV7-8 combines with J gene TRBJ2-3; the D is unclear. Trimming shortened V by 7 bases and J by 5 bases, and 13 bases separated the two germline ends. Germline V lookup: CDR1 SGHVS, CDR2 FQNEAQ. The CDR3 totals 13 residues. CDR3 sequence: CASTANAGDTQYF. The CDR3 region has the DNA TGTGCCAGCACCGCTAACGCAGGAGATACGCAGTATTTT.

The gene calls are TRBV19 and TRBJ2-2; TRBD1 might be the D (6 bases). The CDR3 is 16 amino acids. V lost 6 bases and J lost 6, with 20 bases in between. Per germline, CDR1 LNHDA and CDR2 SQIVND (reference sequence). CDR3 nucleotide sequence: TGTGCCAGTAGGTGGGGCAGGGGAAGAAAGGCCGGGGAGCTGTTTTTT. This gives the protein CASRWGRGRKAGELFF.

The chain's CDR3 is CASSSTGRSYEQYF. CDR3 DNA sequence: TGTGCCAGCAGTTCGACAGGGCGGTCCTACGAGCAGTACTTC. This sequence joins TRBV28 and TRBJ2-7; 7 positions match TRBD1. This CDR3 spans 14 amino acids. V lost 4 bases to trimming and J lost 1 base; unmatched junction nucleotides: 4. CDR1 is MDHEN and CDR2 is SYDVKM in the germline V gene.

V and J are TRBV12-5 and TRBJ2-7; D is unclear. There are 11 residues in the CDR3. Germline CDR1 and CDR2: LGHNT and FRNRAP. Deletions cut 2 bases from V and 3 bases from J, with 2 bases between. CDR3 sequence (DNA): TGTGCTAGTGGTTTGTACTACGAGCAGTACTTC. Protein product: CASGLYYEQYF.

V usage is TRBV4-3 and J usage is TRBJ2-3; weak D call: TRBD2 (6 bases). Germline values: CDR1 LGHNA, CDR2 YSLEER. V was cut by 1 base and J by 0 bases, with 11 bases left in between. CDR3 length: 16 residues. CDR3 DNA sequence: TGCGCCAGCAGCCAAGGACCGGGGGAGAGCACAGATACGCAGTATTTT. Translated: CASSQGPGESTDTQYF.

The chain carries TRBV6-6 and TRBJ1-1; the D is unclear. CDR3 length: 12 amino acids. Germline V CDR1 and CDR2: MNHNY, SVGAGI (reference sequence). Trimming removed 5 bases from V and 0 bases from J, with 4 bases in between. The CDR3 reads CASSPLNTEAFF. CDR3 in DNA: TGTGCCAGCAGTCCTCTGAACACTGAAGCTTTCTTT.

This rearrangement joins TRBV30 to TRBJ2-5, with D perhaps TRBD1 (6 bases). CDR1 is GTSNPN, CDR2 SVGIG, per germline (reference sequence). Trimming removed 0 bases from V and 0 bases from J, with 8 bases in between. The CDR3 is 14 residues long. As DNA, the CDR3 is TGTGCCTGGAGTGTACAGGGAGACCAAGAGACCCAGTACTTC. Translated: CAWSVQGDQETQYF.